The present T cell receptor (beta chain) was sequenced within a study of blood T cell repertoires in COVID-19. In the study overall: PBMCs, B-cell-depleted T cells, or T cells were the source of the cDNA or gDNA that made up the material.

V lost 5 bases, J lost 7 bases, and 21 bases lay in between. Germline V gene data show CDR1 as SGHTA and CDR2 as FQGNSA. This CDR3 contains 16 residues. Measured with immunoSEQ multiplex PCR; TCRdb has only the in-frame clones, and not every one. The sample lists 40,000 to 50,000 clones, about 82% occurring once. This sequence joins TRBV7-2 and TRBJ1-3; possibly TRBD1 for D (6 bases). Material for sequencing was peripheral blood. The sequence was collected from a man aged 45 to 65 with active COVID-19. CDR3 residues: CASSPRGGARGNTIYF. The CDR3 DNA sequence: TGTGCCAGCAGCCCCCGGGGGGGGGCTCGTGGCAACACCATATATTTT.